The 17 T cell receptor beta chains in this list originate from one sample, sequenced in a study of post-analysis software for immune sequencing data. TCR beta cDNA libraries included unique molecular identifiers. MiXCR, run by TCRdb on the PCR reads, gives a single entry per CDR3 protein. The sample includes 750,000 to 900,000 distinct CDR3 sequences, more than 45% of them seen just once. No antigen has been identified for these receptors. Regarding the study as a whole: Roughly 5 TRBV segments (TRBV5-6, TRBV5-1 and TRBV20-1 among them) occurred more frequently in patients than in controls.

Sequencing input: blood. These receptors were taken from a girl between 10 and 17 years old with multiple sclerosis.

This chain links TRBV6-5 with TRBJ1-2; D is unresolved. V was pared by 4 bases and J by 9 bases, with 15 bases between. This CDR3 comprises 13 residues. Germline CDR1 is MNHEY and CDR2 is SVGAGI. This chain's CDR3 is CASSFLMSRSYTF. Written as DNA, the CDR3 is TGTGCCAGCAGTTTTTTGATGTCCCGGAGCTACACCTTC.

Remarks on this clonotype: A read error may account for a junction end that differs from germline. V usage is TRBV5-1 and J usage is TRBJ2-1; D ambiguous. The CDR3 runs to 15 residues. Germline CDR1 reads SGHRS; CDR2 reads YFSETQ. CDR3 sequence: CASSWGDSSHNEQFF. DNA of the CDR3: TGCGCCAGCAGCTGGGGTGATAGCTCCCACAATGAGCAGTTCTTC.

The CDR3 coding sequence is TGCAGCGTTGACTATACCTACAATGAGCAGTTCTTC. Amino acid sequence: CSVDYTYNEQFF. This chain uses TRBV29-1 with TRBJ2-1; D remains unclear. The germline V and J ends were trimmed by 3 bases and 2 bases, with 5 bases remaining between them. CDR3 length: 12 amino acids. Germline V gene sequence: CDR1 SQVTM, CDR2 ANQGSEA.

Details on this clonotype: This may stem from a read error, because a much larger clone lies one nucleotide away. The rearrangement uses TRBV4-1 and TRBJ2-7; a weak D match, TRBD2 (6 bases). V was clipped by 0 bases and J by 3 bases, with 12 bases between them. The CDR3 extends over 15 amino acids. Per germline, CDR1 MGHRA and CDR2 YSYEKL. The CDR3 spells CASSQDRTKVYEQYF. The CDR3 bases are TGCGCCAGCAGCCAAGACCGGACTAAAGTCTACGAGCAGTACTTC.

The rearrangement uses TRBV12-3 or TRBV12-4 and TRBJ2-1; TRBD1 is a possible D gene (6 bases). V lost 5 bases, J lost 7 bases, and 15 bases lay in between. CDR3 length: 14 amino acids. CDR3: CASSQGLSLNEQFF. CDR3 DNA: TGTGCCAGCAGTCAGGGGCTCTCACTTAATGAGCAGTTCTTC.

The chain couples TRBV25-1 to TRBJ2-5; D call uncertain. The J call is uncertain, as TRBJ2-7 better fits the DNA end. The CDR3 is 13 residues long. Germline CDR1 MGHDK, CDR2 SYGVNS. This CDR3 is CASSESHSGEQYF. The CDR3 DNA reads as TGTGCCAGCAGTGAAAGCCATTCGGGCGAGCAGTACTTC.

Remarks on this clonotype: At one end, the junction sequence differs from germline, possibly due to a read error. The rearrangement uses TRBV12-3 or TRBV12-4 and TRBJ2-7; D may be TRBD1 (6 bases). The CDR3 length is 13 residues. The DNA for the CDR3 is TGTGCCAGCAGCCCTGACAGGACCTACGGGCAGTACTTC. Protein product: CASSPDRTYGQYF.

For this clonotype: This may be a read error, as it is one base from a much larger clone. The V and J genes are TRBV12-3 or TRBV12-4 and TRBJ2-7; no definite D call. V was cut by 3 bases and J by 3 bases, with 9 bases left in between. The CDR3 is 13 residues long. The CDR3 sequence: CASSFGQCYEQYF. The CDR3 DNA follows: TGTGCCAGCAGTTTCGGGCAGTGCTACGAGCAGTACTTC.

This clonotype was seen a few times. The chain recombines TRBV6-2 or TRBV6-3 with TRBJ2-7; TRBD1 agrees at 9 bases. The V gene's germline CDR1 is MNHEY and CDR2 SVGEGT. The CDR3 is 16 amino acids. Trimming removed 2 bases from V and 5 bases from J; junction bases left unmatched: 10. The CDR3, as DNA: TGTGCCAGCAGTTACCCCCGGCTGGACAGGGGCCACGAGCAGTACTTC. Encoded protein: CASSYPRLDRGHEQYF.

The rearrangement links TRBV6-2 or TRBV6-3 to TRBJ2-1, with D perhaps matching TRBD1 (6 bases). Germline CDR1 is MNHEY and CDR2 is SVGEGT. The germline V and J ends were trimmed by 8 bases and 1 base, with 21 bases remaining between them. The CDR3 is made up of 17 amino acids. CDR3 loop: CASRAGETFRSYNEQFF. In DNA form, the CDR3 reads TGTGCCAGCCGGGCAGGGGAGACCTTCAGGTCCTACAATGAGCAGTTCTTC.

V gene TRBV10-3 combines with J gene TRBJ2-1; 8 bases agree with TRBD2. This CDR3 has 17 residues. J gave up 0 bases and V 2 bases, and 6 bases lay outside the gene matches. Germline CDR1 reads ENHRY; CDR2 reads SYGVKD. CDR3 bases: TGTGCCATCAGTGAGACGGGCGGGGGGAGCTCCTACAATGAGCAGTTCTTC. It yields the protein CAISETGGGSSYNEQFF.

This clonotype was detected only a few times. This chain connects TRBV4-2 to TRBJ2-3; D is unresolved. The germline V gene encodes CDR1 LGHNA and CDR2 YNFKEQ. V was cut by 7 bases and J by 0 bases, with 14 bases left in between. The CDR3 extends over 15 amino acids. CDR3 bases: TGTGCCAGCACCGCGAGTGCGACCAGCACAGATACGCAGTATTTT. Amino acid sequence: CASTASATSTDTQYF.

V gene TRBV20-1 combines with J gene TRBJ2-1; 8 positions match TRBD2. Unmatched junction bases numbered 1, after V lost 0 bases and J lost 0 bases. Germline V gene lookup returns CDR1 DFQATT and CDR2 SNEGSKA (reference sequence). CDR3 size: 15 residues. The CDR3 loop is CSARDSGNSYNEQFF. The CDR3 region has the DNA TGCAGTGCTAGAGATAGCGGGAACTCCTACAATGAGCAGTTCTTC.

This chain joins TRBV20-1 and TRBJ1-5; D ambiguous. V lost 1 base and J lost 3, with 10 bases in between. The germline V gene encodes CDR1 DFQATT and CDR2 SNEGSKA (reference sequence). CDR3 length: 14 amino acids. CDR3 in amino acids: CSARANRDNQPQHF. The CDR3 DNA follows: TGCAGTGCTAGAGCTAACCGGGACAATCAGCCCCAGCATTTT.

This clonotype came up a few times. The genes are TRBV4-3 and TRBJ2-7; D gene ambiguous. The last part of the DNA fits TRBJ2-5 better; the J call may be wrong. CDR1 is LGHNA and CDR2 is YSLEER in the germline V gene. There are 14 residues in the CDR3. CDR3 DNA sequence: TGCGCCAGCAGCCAAGATACCAGCCGGGAGACCCAGTACTTC. It yields the protein CASSQDTSRETQYF.

The CDR3 region has the DNA TGCAGTCACAGGGGGACTAGCGGGAGCGATGAGCAGTTCTTC. This sequence encodes CSHRGTSGSDEQFF. This chain joins TRBV29-1 and TRBJ2-1, with TRBD2 matching 14 bases. Looked up from germline, CDR1 is SQVTM and CDR2 is ANQGSEA. The CDR3 totals 14 residues.

This chain joins TRBV7-9 and TRBJ2-1, with a tentative D call TRBD2 (5 bases). V was clipped by 0 bases and J by 8 bases, with 8 bases between them. The CDR3 runs 13 residues. CDR1 SEHNR and CDR2 FQNEAQ come from the germline V gene (reference sequence). In DNA, the CDR3 is TGTGCCAGCAGCTTAGCGGGAGACCATGAGCAGTTCTTC. Its protein is CASSLAGDHEQFF.